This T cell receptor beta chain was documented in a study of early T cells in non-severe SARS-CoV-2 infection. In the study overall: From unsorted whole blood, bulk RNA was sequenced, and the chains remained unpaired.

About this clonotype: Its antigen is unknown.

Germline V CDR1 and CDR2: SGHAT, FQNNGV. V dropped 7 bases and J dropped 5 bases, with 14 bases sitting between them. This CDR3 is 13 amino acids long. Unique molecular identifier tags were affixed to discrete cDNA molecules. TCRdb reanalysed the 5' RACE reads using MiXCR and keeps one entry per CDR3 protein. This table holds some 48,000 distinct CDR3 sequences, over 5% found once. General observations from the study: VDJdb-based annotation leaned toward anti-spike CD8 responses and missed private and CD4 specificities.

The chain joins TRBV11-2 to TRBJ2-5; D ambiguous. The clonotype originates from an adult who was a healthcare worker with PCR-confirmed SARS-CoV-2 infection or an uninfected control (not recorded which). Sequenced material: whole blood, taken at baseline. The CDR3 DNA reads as TGTGCCAGCACCTCCCAGCCCCGGGAGACCCAGTACTTC. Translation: CASTSQPRETQYF.